Listed below are T cell receptor beta chains from one sample, sequenced in a study of cytomegalovirus exposure and HLA in healthy donors. Profiling relied on immunoSEQ multiplex PCR, and the TCRdb table lists in-frame clones only, not all of them. The sample has under 200,000 clones; about 70% are singletons. The sample comprised PBMCs. The receptors here all came from a woman younger than 45 in good health and CMV-seronegative. Each CDR3 is given with its conserved first and last residue. Fields, in order: J gene, clone size, CDR3 length, D gene, V gene, CDR3 DNA, CDR3 protein. D genes are given only for firm matches. Size is stated for part of the rows, as once, few or many counts, or as a class when the clone is expanded.

>TRBJ1-1|NA|13|NA|TRBV27
TGTGCCAGCGCCACAGGGATGAACACTGAAGCTTTCTTT
CASATGMNTEAFF
>TRBJ1-1|once|12|NA|TRBV7-9
TGTGCCAGCAGCTTATGGACAGTTCAAGCTTTCTTT
CASSLWTVQAFF
>TRBJ2-1|NA|16|TRBD2|TRBV5-6
TGTGCCAGCAGCTTACTTAGACTAGCGGGGGGCGATGAGCAGTTCTTC
CASSLLRLAGGDEQFF
>TRBJ2-1|NA|16|TRBD2|TRBV18
TGTGCCAGCTCCCTAGCGGGGGGGCCGGGATACAATGAGCAGTTCTTC
CASSLAGGPGYNEQFF
>TRBJ1-4|NA|15|NA|TRBV6-1
TGTGCCAGCACCCAAGGGAGGGTAACTAATGAAAAACTGTTTTTT
CASTQGRVTNEKLFF
>TRBJ2-1|NA|17|TRBD2|TRBV18
TGTGCCAGCTCACCGCGGGGGGCGGGGAGCAAGGCCAATGAGCAGTTCTTC
CASSPRGAGSKANEQFF
>TRBJ1-1|NA|15|TRBD1|TRBV6-1
TGTGCCAGCAGTGAACCGGGACAGGGAGGGACTGAAGCTTTCTTT
CASSEPGQGGTEAFF
>TRBJ2-2|few|14|NA|TRBV4-2
TGTGCCAGCAGCCAAGTGGAGGGCCCCGGGGAGCTGTTTTTT
CASSQVEGPGELFF
>TRBJ1-4|few|17|TRBD1|TRBV19
TGTGCCAGTAGTTTTAATGGTTTACAGGGGGCGAGCGAAAAACTGTTTTTT
CASSFNGLQGASEKLFF
>TRBJ2-2|NA|15|TRBD2|TRBV25-1
TGTGCCAGCAGTGACCTGGCGGGGGAAGGCGGGGAGCTGTTTTTT
CASSDLAGEGGELFF
>TRBJ2-6|NA|16|NA|TRBV28
TGTGCCAGCAGTTCACTATTCGGCTCTGGGGCCAACGTCCTGACTTTC
CASSSLFGSGANVLTF
>TRBJ2-7|NA|15|TRBD1|TRBV5-4
TGTGCCAGCAGACCTGGGACAGGGGGCCGCCACGAGCAGTACTTC
CASRPGTGGRHEQYF
>TRBJ1-6|NA|14|TRBD1|TRBV7-2
TGTGCCAGCAGCTTAGGGTTACTCGGGACAGCCCTCCACTTT
CASSLGLLGTALHF
>TRBJ1-6|few|16|TRBD1|TRBV18
TGTGCCAGCTCCCCCGGGACAGGGCGCACTCAATCACCCCTCCACTTT
CASSPGTGRTQSPLHF
>TRBJ2-1|NA|17|NA|TRBV1
TGCACCAGCAGCCTGATTGAAGTGACTCGCCGCGATCATGAGCAGTTCTTC
CTSSLIEVTRRDHEQFF
>TRBJ2-6|NA|19|NA|TRBV9
TGTGCCAGCAGCGGCCCCCGCAACGCAGGCCGCTCTGGGGCCAACGTCCTGACTTTC
CASSGPRNAGRSGANVLTF
>TRBJ2-7|NA|14|TRBD1|TRBV7-2
TGTGCCAGCAGCATAGACAGGGGAAACTACGAGCAGTACTTC
CASSIDRGNYEQYF
>TRBJ2-7|NA|12|NA|TRBV7-3
TGTGCCAGCAGCCCAATCTCCTACGAGCAGTACTTC
CASSPISYEQYF
>TRBJ2-1|few|15|NA|TRBV4-1
TGCGCCAGCAGCCGCCTACTGAGCTCCTACAATGAGCAGTTCTTC
CASSRLLSSYNEQFF
>TRBJ1-1|NA|15|NA|TRBV2
TGTGCCAGCAGCGAAGACAAAAATATGAACACTGAAGCTTTCTTT
CASSEDKNMNTEAFF
>TRBJ2-5|NA|13|NA|TRBV5-1
TGCGCCAGCAGCCCGGCGGGACAAGAGACCCAGTACTTC
CASSPAGQETQYF
>TRBJ2-7|NA|14|TRBD2|TRBV10-1
TGCGCCAGCAGTACGGGACTAGCGGCCTACGAGCAGTACTTC
CASSTGLAAYEQYF
>TRBJ1-2|NA|14|NA|TRBV27
TGTGCCAGCAGTTTATCGGGGCGGAACTATGGCTACACCTTC
CASSLSGRNYGYTF
>TRBJ1-5|once|15|NA|TRBV4-2
TGTGCCAGCACCACAAGTTGGGGCAGGGATCAGCCCCAGCATTTT
CASTTSWGRDQPQHF
>TRBJ1-2|NA|17|NA|TRBV28
TGTGCCAGCAGTTTAAGGACCCAGGCGGGGCCCAACTATGGCTACACCTTC
CASSLRTQAGPNYGYTF
>TRBJ2-7|NA|18|TRBD2|TRBV13
TGTGCCAGCAGCTTAGAGTATCGGGCTAGCGGGAGCTCCTACGAGCAGTACTTC
CASSLEYRASGSSYEQYF
>TRBJ2-4|few|12|TRBD2|TRBV28
TGTGCCAGCAACGGGGGGGGAGACATTCAGTACTTC
CASNGGGDIQYF
>TRBJ1-2|NA|12|NA|TRBV5-8
TGTGCCACTGCGGGGACCTCCTATGGCTACACCTTC
CATAGTSYGYTF